One sample yielded the 32 T cell receptor beta chains listed below, sequenced in a study of tumor and adjacent non-tumor tissue in lung cancer. This sample's RNA came from whole unsorted tissue. This non-tumor lung sample came from over 3 cm beyond the tumor edge. The library came from three nested PCR rounds adapted from ARM-PCR protocols. TCRdb called the multiplex PCR reads again in MiXCR, with one record for every CDR3 protein. This table holds approximately 100,000 distinct CDR3 sequences, 60% to 70% found once. Sample: distant non-tumor lung tissue. These receptor sequences come from a man aged 60 to 69 with non-small cell lung cancer.

On this clonotype: This is likely a read error, given that the CDR3 carries no conserved phenylalanine or tryptophan at its end. This chain joins TRBV13 and TRBJ2-1; no definite D call. Trimming took 5 bases from V and 12 from J, leaving 20 bases between them. The germline CDR1 and CDR2 sequences are PRHDT and FYEKMQ (reference sequence). The CDR3 is made up of 14 amino acids. CDR3 sequence: CASSLLLGDSRQFL. For the CDR3, the DNA is TGTGCCAGCAGCCTGCTCCTGGGTGATTCACGGCAGTTCTTA.

This clonotype was found once. At one end, the junction sequence differs from germline, possibly due to a read error. This chain links TRBV20-1 with TRBJ2-1, with 11 nucleotides matching TRBD2. Germline V gene data show CDR1 as DFQATT and CDR2 as SNEGSKA (reference sequence). This CDR3 contains 15 residues. The CDR3: CSARDPVTSGKGQSF. DNA of the CDR3: TGCAGTGCTAGAGACCCCGTGACTAGCGGGAAGGGGCAGTCATTC.

V gene TRBV6-6 combines with J gene TRBJ2-4, with D perhaps TRBD1 or TRBD2 (5 bases each). V lost 2 bases and J lost 8, with 31 bases in between. The CDR3 has 20 amino acids. Germline-derived CDR1 and CDR2 are MNHNY and SVGAGI (reference sequence). DNA for the CDR3: TGTGCCAGCAGTTACCCCCATGTTGGGACCGAGCCCCTAGCCAAGGACATTCAGTACTTC. As protein: CASSYPHVGTEPLAKDIQYF.

Remarks on this clonotype: A much larger clone lies a single base off, so this may be a read error. V usage is TRBV20-1 and J usage is TRBJ2-5; D is perhaps TRBD1 (6 bases). Per the germline V gene, CDR1 is DFQATT and CDR2 is SNEGSKA (reference sequence). The length of the CDR3 is 14 residues. V was cut by 3 bases and J by 2 bases, with 13 bases left in between. The CDR3 spells CSASKGDTQETQYF. CDR3 nucleotides: TGCAGTGCTAGTAAGGGGGATACGCAAGAGACCCAGTACTTC.

This clonotype was counted between two and nine times. The V call is TRBV7-9, the J call TRBJ2-3; the D is unclear. V was trimmed by 5 bases and J by 4 bases, leaving 16 bases between them. The length of the CDR3 is 15 residues. Germline CDR1 reads SEHNR; CDR2 reads FQNEAQ (reference sequence). This CDR3 is CASSDANLLSDTQYF. CDR3 coding DNA: TGTGCCAGCAGCGACGCCAATCTATTGTCAGATACGCAGTATTTT.

Points on this clonotype: Germline and junction disagree at one end, which may indicate a read error. This sequence joins TRBV2 and TRBJ2-1; 13 bases are shared with TRBD2. Per germline, CDR1 SNHLY and CDR2 FYNNEI. The CDR3 runs 18 residues. The CDR3 protein is CATSENSGLAGVSGEQFF. The DNA for the CDR3 is TGTGCCACCAGTGAAAACTCTGGACTAGCGGGAGTGAGCGGTGAGCAGTTCTTC.

V usage is TRBV11-3 and J usage is TRBJ2-7, with D perhaps being TRBD1 or TRBD2 (5 bases each). CDR1 is SGHNT and CDR2 is YENEEA in the germline V gene. V dropped 5 bases and J dropped 6 bases, with 23 bases sitting between them. This CDR3 spans 16 amino acids. The DNA of the CDR3 is TGTGCCAGCAGCCTGGGGGTGACTTCGCGCTTCCCCGAGCAGTACTTC. Translation gives CASSLGVTSRFPEQYF.

Note on this clonotype: The CDR3 does not close with the conserved phenylalanine or tryptophan, likely indicating a read error. The V gene is TRBV6-1, the J gene TRBJ2-1; a weak D match, TRBD1 (6 bases). Per the germline V gene, CDR1 is MNHNS and CDR2 is SASEGT. The CDR3 has 14 residues. The CDR3: CASSLGQSYNDQFS. CDR3 in DNA: TGTGCCAGCAGTCTTGGACAGTCCTACAATGACCAGTTCTCC.

Comments on this clonotype: This may be a read error, as it is one base from a much larger clone. The V call is TRBV5-8, the J call TRBJ1-3, with 7 bases identical to TRBD1. The CDR3 extends over 15 amino acids. Germline V gene lookup returns CDR1 SGHTS and CDR2 YDEGEE. The chain's CDR3 is CDSTGATGTGNTIYF. The DNA for the CDR3 is TGTGACAGCACCGGAGCGACAGGGACAGGAAACACCATATATTTT.

In regard to this clonotype: With a much larger clone just one base away, this may be a read error. J is TRBJ1-1 and V is TRBV20-1; TRBD1 is a possible D gene (5 bases). This CDR3 spans 12 amino acids. Germline lookup yields CDR1 DFQATT and CDR2 SNEGSKA (reference sequence). CDR3 bases: TGCAGTGCTTCATACCAGGGAACTGAAGCTCTCTTT. Amino acids: CSASYQGTEALF.

The gene calls are TRBV18 and TRBJ2-3; unclear D gene. With 3 bases removed from V and 6 bases from J, the gap between germline ends came to 10 bases. Germline CDR1 is KGHSH and CDR2 is LQKENI. The CDR3 spans 13 residues. The CDR3 nucleotides are TGTGCCAGCTCACCGCAGACAACGGATACGCAGTATTTT. Translated: CASSPQTTDTQYF.

Comment on this clonotype: Being one base from a much bigger clone, this may be a read error. This sequence joins TRBV20-1 and TRBJ2-1; D not resolved. This CDR3 spans 14 amino acids. Per germline, CDR1 DFQATT and CDR2 SNEGSKA (reference sequence). V lost 1 base to trimming and J lost 5 bases, with 12 bases between them. The CDR3, as DNA: TGCAGTGCTAGAGTATTCACTGGCGACAATGAGCAGTTCTTC. It specifies CSARVFTGDNEQFF.

This clonotype was counted between two and nine times. A read error may be the cause here, since a much bigger clone is one base away. The CDR3 spells CTSSSDRANIQYF. The DNA of the CDR3 is TGTACCAGCAGTTCGGACAGGGCAAACATTCAGTACTTC. The rearrangement links TRBV28 to TRBJ2-4; TRBD1 matches 8 bases. This CDR3 contains 13 residues. Per germline, CDR1 MDHEN and CDR2 SYDVKM.

In this sample, this clonotype turned up many times. The chain joins TRBV11-2 to TRBJ2-5, with TRBD2 matching over 15 bases. The junction had 7 bases not matched to a gene; V was cut back by 3 bases and J by 5 bases. The CDR3 contains 17 residues. The germline gives CDR1 SGHAT, CDR2 FQNNGV. The CDR3 DNA reads as TGTGCCAGCAGCTTTGGACTAGCGGGGGGGCGCGGCGAGACCCAGTACTTC. Amino acids: CASSFGLAGGRGETQYF.

This clonotype was detected many times. The chain combines TRBV30 with TRBJ2-4; a possible D gene is TRBD1 (6 bases). CDR1 and CDR2 (germline): GTSNPN, SVGIG (reference sequence). The CDR3 is 13 amino acids. V was cut by 7 bases and J by 7 bases, with 17 bases left in between. The CDR3 reads CASQPDRTNIQYF. The CDR3 DNA sequence: TGTGCCTCACAGCCGGACAGAACGAACATTCAGTACTTC.

With respect to this clonotype: An end of the junction differs from the germline gene, which may be a read error. The rearrangement uses TRBV6-6 and TRBJ1-2; D is perhaps TRBD1 (6 bases). The length of the CDR3 is 15 residues. Per germline, CDR1 MNHNY and CDR2 SVGAGI (reference sequence). This chain's CDR3 is CVSSYFGDTGISYTF. The CDR3 region has the DNA TGTGTCAGCAGTTACTTCGGGGACACGGGGATAAGCTACACCTTC.

This clonotype was observed many times. The chain links TRBV4-2 to TRBJ2-7; 10 nucleotides align to TRBD2. The CDR3 extends over 16 amino acids. J gave up 5 bases and V 0 bases, and 7 bases lay outside the gene matches. Germline CDR1 and CDR2: LGHNA and YNFKEQ. CDR3 DNA: TGTGCCAGCAGCCAAGATGGAGGACTAGCGGCCGACGAGCAGTACTTC. It encodes CASSQDGGLAADEQYF.

Points on this clonotype: This is likely a read error, given that the CDR3 carries no conserved phenylalanine or tryptophan at its end. The rearrangement links TRBV29-1 to TRBJ2-1; a possible D gene is TRBD2 (7 bases). The CDR3 totals 14 residues. Between the trimmed V and J ends, which lost 7 bases and 8 bases, there was a span of 21 bases. Per the germline V gene, CDR1 is SQVTM and CDR2 is ANQGSEA. This CDR3 is CSGVGGARYDEQFS. Written as DNA, the CDR3 is TGCAGCGGTGTAGGGGGGGCCAGGTACGATGAGCAGTTCTCC.

In regard to this clonotype: One junction end does not reproduce the germline sequence, and a read error may be involved. This chain links TRBV7-9 with TRBJ2-1; 7 positions agree with TRBD2. The CDR3 is 15 residues long. Per the germline V gene, CDR1 is SEHNR and CDR2 is FQNEAQ (reference sequence). This CDR3 reads CASWEGRRAYNEQFF. CDR3 nucleotides: TGTGCCAGCTGGGAGGGGCGGAGGGCCTACAATGAACAGTTCTTC. Based on the CDR3 plus reference TRBV7-9 and TRBJ2-1, the full variable domain is DTGVSQNPRHKITKRGQNVTFRCDPISEHNRLYWYRQTLGQGPEFLTYFQNEAQLEKSRLLSDRFSAERPKGSFSTLEIQRTEQGDSAMYLCASWEGRRAYNEQFFGPGTRLTVL.

This clonotype was detected many times. The chain employs TRBV30 and TRBJ2-2, with a tentative D call TRBD1 (5 bases). This CDR3 has 16 residues. The V end was cut by 0 bases, the J end by 3 bases, with 14 bases between. Germline assignment: CDR1 GTSNPN and CDR2 SVGIG (reference sequence). The CDR3: CAWSVLQGSYTGELFF. In nucleotides, the CDR3 is TGTGCCTGGAGTGTCCTCCAGGGATCCTACACCGGGGAGCTGTTTTTT.

The rearrangement links TRBV6-5 to TRBJ2-6, with D uncertain. Trimming took off 4 bases at V and 3 bases at J, with 19 bases between the two ends. The CDR3 sequence is 18 residues long. Germline assignment: CDR1 MNHEY and CDR2 SVGAGI. The CDR3 DNA follows: TGTGCCAGCAGTTGCTCGCCGGTCTCCCCTTATGGGGCCAACGTCCTGACTTTC. It translates to CASSCSPVSPYGANVLTF.

To note about this clonotype: A read error may produce the germline difference seen at one junction end. The V call is TRBV4-2, the J call TRBJ1-4, with TRBD1 matching over 8 bases. The CDR3 totals 19 residues. CDR1 and CDR2 (germline): LGHNA, YNFKEQ. The CDR3 nucleotides read TGTGCCAGCAGCCAAGACCTGTCGGGACAGGCGTCAGCTAATGAAAGACTGTTTTTT. Translated, it gives CASSQDLSGQASANERLFF.

This clonotype was found many times. V gene TRBV20-1 combines with J gene TRBJ1-5; D gene ambiguous. The CDR3 is 13 residues long. Germline assignment: CDR1 DFQATT and CDR2 SNEGSKA (reference sequence). Trimming stripped 3 bases from V and 6 bases from J, with 12 bases between. In DNA form, the CDR3 reads TGCAGTGCTAGTGAGAGTACCCGTCAGCCCCAGCATTTT. Translated, it gives CSASESTRQPQHF.

The V gene is TRBV19, the J gene TRBJ2-2; tentatively, D is TRBD1 (6 bases). This CDR3 is 13 amino acids long. The V gene lost 6 bases and the J gene lost 4 bases, with 9 bases spanning the gap. The germline gives CDR1 LNHDA, CDR2 SQIVND (reference sequence). The chain's CDR3 is CASRQGFTGELFF. DNA of the CDR3: TGTGCCAGTAGACAGGGATTCACCGGGGAGCTGTTTTTT.

As for this clonotype: One junction end does not reproduce the germline sequence, and a read error may be involved. The chain uses TRBV7-2 and TRBJ2-7, with 8 bases that match TRBD2. From germline, CDR1 is SGHTA and CDR2 FQGNSA. This CDR3 has 14 amino acids. CDR3 residues: CDSSFRGGQYEQYF. The CDR3 bases are TGTGACAGCAGCTTCCGCGGGGGGCAGTACGAGCAGTACTTC.

V is TRBV11-2 and J is TRBJ2-7; 8 positions agree with TRBD1. Germline lookup yields CDR1 SGHAT and CDR2 FQNNGV. V lost 6 bases, J lost 10 bases, and 17 bases stayed unmatched. CDR3 size: 15 residues. The CDR3 region has the DNA TGTGCCAGCAGTTTACTAATAACAGGGGGTAGCGACCAGTACTTC. It is translated as CASSLLITGGSDQYF. Full variable domain (missing parts from reference TRBV11-2 and TRBJ2-7): EAGVAQSPRYKIIEKRQSVAFWCNPISGHATLYWYQQILGQGPKLLIQFQNNGVVDDSQLPKDRFSAERLKGVDSTLKIQPAKLEDSAVYLCASSLLITGGSDQYFGPGTRLTVT.

The chain is built from TRBV11-2 and TRBJ2-3, with D perhaps TRBD2 (5 bases). CDR3 length: 14 residues. V shed 3 bases and J shed 9 bases, with 16 bases lying between them. Germline CDR1 reads SGHAT; CDR2 reads FQNNGV. DNA for the CDR3: TGTGCCAGCAGCTTCAATGGATCGGAGGACACGCAGTATTTT. It is translated as CASSFNGSEDTQYF.

This clonotype was found once. This clone may be a read error of a much larger clone one base away. The gene calls are TRBV5-1 and TRBJ2-5; D uncertain. The CDR3 covers 15 residues. V lost 0 bases and J lost 0, with 9 bases in between. The germline gives CDR1 SGHRS, CDR2 YFSETQ. In DNA, the CDR3 is TGCGCCAGCAGCTTGGCGGCGCTACACCAAGAGACCCAGTACTTC. This codes for CASSLAALHQETQYF.

The chain has TRBV11-2 and TRBJ2-5; D remains unclear. The CDR3 covers 15 residues. Trimming took 4 bases from V and 5 from J, leaving 17 bases between them. Germline V gene sequence: CDR1 SGHAT, CDR2 FQNNGV. The CDR3 DNA sequence: TGTGCCAGCAGCTCTCCCGGGTCAGGAGCGGAGACCCAGTACTTC. Encoded protein: CASSSPGSGAETQYF.

By its share, this clonotype is medium-sized (0.01 to 0.1%). V gene TRBV11-2 combines with J gene TRBJ2-1; D is undetermined. Trimming removed 1 base from V and 6 bases from J, with 10 bases in between. The germline V gene has CDR1 SGHAT and CDR2 FQNNGV. The CDR3 spans 14 residues. DNA for the CDR3: TGTGCCAGCAGCTTAGCTGGAGTCGTCAATGAGCAGTTCTTC. It specifies CASSLAGVVNEQFF. The full variable domain, in which reference TRBV11-2 and TRBJ2-1 provide the parts outside the CDR3, is EAGVAQSPRYKIIEKRQSVAFWCNPISGHATLYWYQQILGQGPKLLIQFQNNGVVDDSQLPKDRFSAERLKGVDSTLKIQPAKLEDSAVYLCASSLAGVVNEQFFGPGTRLTVL.

This clonotype has ten or more counts. Since a much larger clone is just one base distant, this may be a read error. Lacking the conserved final phenylalanine or tryptophan, this CDR3 likely reflects a read error. The chain uses TRBV11-1 and TRBJ2-7; 13 bases map to TRBD2. Germline-derived CDR1 and CDR2 are SGHAT and FQDESV (reference sequence). Losses at the gene ends were 2 bases for V and 4 bases for J; bases not matched to a gene: 2. CDR3 size: 15 residues. The CDR3 DNA sequence: TGTGCCAGCAGCTTACGGACTAGCGGGAGATACGAGCAGTACTCC. This encodes CASSLRTSGRYEQYS.

On this clonotype: At one end, the junction sequence differs from germline, possibly due to a read error. V and J are TRBV29-1 and TRBJ1-3; 7 bases line up with TRBD1. This CDR3 is 15 amino acids long. The V gene's germline CDR1 is SQVTM and CDR2 ANQGSEA. The CDR3: CSVRAGQHSGYAICF. The DNA for the CDR3 is TGCAGCGTTCGAGCGGGACAGCACTCTGGATACGCCATATGTTTT. Complete variable domain (other parts from reference TRBV29-1 and TRBJ1-3): SAVISQKPSRDICQRGTSLTIQCQVDSQVTMMFWYRQQPGQSLTLIATANQGSEATYESGFVIDKFPISRPNLTFSTLTVSNMSPEDSSIYLCSVRAGQHSGYAICFGEGSWLTVV.